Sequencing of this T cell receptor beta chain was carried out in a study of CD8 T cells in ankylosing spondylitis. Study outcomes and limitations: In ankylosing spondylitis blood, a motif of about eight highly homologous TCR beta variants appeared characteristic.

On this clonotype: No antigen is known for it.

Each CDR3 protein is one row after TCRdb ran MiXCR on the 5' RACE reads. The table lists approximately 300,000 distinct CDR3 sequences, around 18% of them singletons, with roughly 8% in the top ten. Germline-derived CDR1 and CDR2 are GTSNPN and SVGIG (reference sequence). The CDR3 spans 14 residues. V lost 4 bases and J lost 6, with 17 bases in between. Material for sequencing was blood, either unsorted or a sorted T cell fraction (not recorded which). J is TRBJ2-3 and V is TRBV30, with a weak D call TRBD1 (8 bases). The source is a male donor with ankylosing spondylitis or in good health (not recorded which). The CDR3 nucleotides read TGTGCCTGGAATCAACAGGGGGGGGGCGATACGCAGTATTTT. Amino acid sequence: CAWNQQGGGDTQYF. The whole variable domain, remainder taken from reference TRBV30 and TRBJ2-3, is SQTIHQWPATLVQPVGSPLSLECTVEGTSNPNLYWYRQAAGRGLQLLFYSVGIGQISSEVPQNLSASRPQDRQFILSSKKLLLSDSGFYLCAWNQQGGGDTQYFGPGTRLTVL.